This TCR beta chain was captured in a study of tumor-infiltrating lymphocytes in primary liver carcinoma. Regarding this clonotype: Germline is not matched at one junction end, which may reflect a read error.

The template, 500 ng total RNA, yielded TCR beta cDNA made with a constant-region primer. Slightly modified ARM-PCR served as the procedure for the TCR beta libraries. These libraries came from three rounds of nested multiplex PCR. For approximately 11 cycles apiece, the opening two PCR rounds ran with TRBV1-TRBV30 forward primers and a C-beta reverse primer. MiXCR was run by TCRdb on the multiplex PCR reads, yielding one entry per CDR3 protein. In the table there are about 23,000 distinct CDR3 sequences, approximately 71% of which are singletons. It was from 20-30 mg of unsorted bulk tissue that RNA and DNA were co-extracted. Over 80% of the cells were viable tumor cells in every tumor sample. This CDR3 is built from 13 residues. Germline values: CDR1 LGHNA, CDR2 YSLEER.

This chain links TRBV4-3 with TRBJ2-7; D perhaps matches TRBD1 (6 bases). The sample was liver tumor tissue from sampling region 5. The sample's subset: tumor region T5, tumor centre. This clonotype was sampled from a woman between 25 and 40 years old with primary liver carcinoma and hepatitis B virus infection. CDR3 protein: CAGSHTSGARQYF. Written as DNA, the CDR3 is TGCGCCGGCAGCCATACTTCAGGGGCGCGGCAGTACTTC.